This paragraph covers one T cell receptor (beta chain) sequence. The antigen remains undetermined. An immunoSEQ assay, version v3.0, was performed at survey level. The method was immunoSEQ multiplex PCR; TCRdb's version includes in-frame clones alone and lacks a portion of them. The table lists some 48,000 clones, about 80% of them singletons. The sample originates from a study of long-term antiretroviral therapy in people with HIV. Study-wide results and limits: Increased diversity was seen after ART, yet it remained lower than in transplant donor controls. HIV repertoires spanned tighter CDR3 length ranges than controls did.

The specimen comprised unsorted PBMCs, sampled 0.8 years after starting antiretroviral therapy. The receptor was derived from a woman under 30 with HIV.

CDR3: CASRDRGAAYNEQFF. CDR3 DNA: TGTGCCAGCAGGGACAGGGGGGCGGCCTACAATGAGCAGTTCTTC. The rearrangement links TRBV6-1 to TRBJ2-1; 10 bases align to TRBD1. This CDR3 is built from 15 residues. The V gene end was trimmed by 6 bases and the J gene end by 2 bases; junction bases not matched to a gene: 4. Germline V gene sequence: CDR1 MNHNS, CDR2 SASEGT.